The 2 T cell receptor beta chains below all came from one sample that was sequenced in a study of blood T cell repertoires in COVID-19. Sequencing used immunoSEQ multiplex PCR; TCRdb keeps in-frame clones, though not all of them. Of 70,000 to 75,000 clones in the sample, about 88% were seen once. The specimen sequenced was peripheral blood. Source of these receptors: a human donor in a cohort sampled during active COVID-19.

The chain joins TRBV6-2 or TRBV6-3 to TRBJ2-5, with TRBD2 identical over 8 bases. J lost 2 bases, V lost 2 bases, and 4 bases had no gene match. Germline CDR1 reads MNHEY; CDR2 reads SVGEGT. The CDR3 consists of 15 residues. Here the CDR3 DNA reads TGTGCCAGCAGTTACCGGGAGGGGAGTCAAGAGACCCAGTACTTC. Translating gives CASSYREGSQETQYF.

V gene TRBV19 combines with J gene TRBJ2-7, with D tentatively TRBD2 (6 bases). Germline CDR1 reads LNHDA; CDR2 reads SQIVND (reference sequence). The V gene lost 5 bases and the J gene lost 0 bases, with 8 bases spanning the gap. The CDR3 runs to 13 residues. CDR3 coding DNA: TGTGCCAGTAGTCCCGGGAGCTCCTACGAGCAGTACTTC. It encodes CASSPGSSYEQYF.